These T cell receptor beta chains were read from a single sample in a study of vaccination and CD4 T cells after COVID-19. TCRdb processed the PCR reads anew with MiXCR; each CDR3 protein has one entry. The top ten hold roughly 1.1% of the sample, which has 15,000 to 16,000 distinct CDR3 sequences, around 69% seen once. The sample in question was CD4+ T cells from blood, obtained after SARS-CoV-2 vaccination. The receptors come from a human donor who had recovered from COVID-19. The CDR3 runs from the conserved cysteine through the conserved F or W. The D gene is left open where the match is weak. A clone size is listed for some rows: how often the clone was seen (once, few, many), or a class if it is expanded.

-	TRBV2	once	TRBJ2-2	TGTGCCAGCGGGCGGCGAGACGGGGAGCTGTTTTTT	CASGRRDGELFF
TRBD2	TRBV20-1	-	TRBJ2-7	TGCAGTGCTAACGGACTAGCGGGATGGGAGAACGAGCAGTACTTC	CSANGLAGWENEQYF
-	TRBV19	-	TRBJ1-2	TGTGCCAGTAGTATGGTGGACGGATATGGCTACACCTTC	CASSMVDGYGYTF
-	TRBV25-1	few	TRBJ2-3	TGTGCCAGCAGTGAATCGCGGAGCGCAGATACGCAGTATTTT	CASSESRSADTQYF
-	TRBV2	once	TRBJ2-3	TGTGCCAGCAGTGAAAGCGGGTATAGCACAGATACGCAGTATTTT	CASSESGYSTDTQYF
-	TRBV20-1	-	TRBJ2-5	TGCAGTGCTAGAGATCCGGCCGTCCTAGGGACCCAGTACTTC	CSARDPAVLGTQYF
TRBD2	TRBV19	few	TRBJ2-5	TGTGCCAGTAGTATCAGCGGGGGGGGAGAGACCCAGTACTTC	CASSISGGGETQYF
-	TRBV27	few	TRBJ2-1	TGTGCCAGCAGCCGACCGTCACTAGCCCGGTCCAATGAGCAGTTCTTC	CASSRPSLARSNEQFF
-	TRBV2	-	TRBJ1-2	TGTGCCAGCAATATGAGGTTTGGCTACACCTTC	CASNMRFGYTF
TRBD1	TRBV19	-	TRBJ1-6	TGTGCCAGTAGGCGGGACAGGGCACCTTCACCCCTCCACTTT	CASRRDRAPSPLHF
TRBD1	TRBV19	-	TRBJ1-6	TGTGCCAGTAGTCGGACAGGGGATTCACCCCTCCACTTT	CASSRTGDSPLHF
TRBD2	TRBV11-2	-	TRBJ2-7	TGTGCCAGCAGCTTAGATAGACTAGCGGGAGGCTACGAGCAGTACTTC	CASSLDRLAGGYEQYF
TRBD2	TRBV28	-	TRBJ2-5	TGTGCCAGCAGACCCGTATATCTAGCGGGAGGGCCTACCGAGACCCAGTACTTC	CASRPVYLAGGPTETQYF
-	TRBV10-3	-	TRBJ1-6	TGTGCCATCAGTGGGAGGGCCGGGGATTCACCCCTCCACTTT	CAISGRAGDSPLHF
-	TRBV2	-	TRBJ2-7	TGTGCCAGCAGTGCGACACTTCCTACGAGGAACGAGCAGTACTTC	CASSATLPTRNEQYF
TRBD1	TRBV6-2/TRBV6-3	-	TRBJ1-1	TGTGCCAGCAGTTTCTGGGGACAGATTTACACTGAAGCTTTCTTT	CASSFWGQIYTEAFF
-	TRBV7-8	few	TRBJ2-5	TGTGCCAGCAGCGGAGATACGGGGACCCAGTACTTC	CASSGDTGTQYF
TRBD2	TRBV20-1	once	TRBJ2-7	TGCAGAGCGACTAGCGGGAGGGTAAAGGAGCAGTACTTC	CRATSGRVKEQYF
-	TRBV6-2/TRBV6-3	-	TRBJ1-5	TGTGCCAGCAGTTACTCGAATATCCGACATCCTAGGGAACCCCAGCATTTT	CASSYSNIRHPREPQHF
-	TRBV5-4	-	TRBJ2-3	TGTGCCAGCAGCTTGACACGGGGGGCTGACACAGATACGCAGTATTTT	CASSLTRGADTDTQYF
-	TRBV19	-	TRBJ2-2	TGTGCCAGTAGTTCCTCAGGGGCCACCGGGGAGCTGTTTTTT	CASSSSGATGELFF
-	TRBV28	-	TRBJ1-2	TGTGCCAGCAGCGAGGGGGGGAGAGGCTATGGCTACACCTTC	CASSEGGRGYGYTF
TRBD2	TRBV7-9	-	TRBJ2-3	TGTGCCAGCAGCCCCCCGGGACTAGGGGACACAGATACGCAGTATTTT	CASSPPGLGDTDTQYF
TRBD1	TRBV6-5	few	TRBJ1-6	TGTGCCAGCAGTTACTCGTTTAATTGGGGGGACAGGGGGCGATCACCCCTCCACTTT	CASSYSFNWGDRGRSPLHF
TRBD1	TRBV7-9	-	TRBJ1-1	TGTGCCAGCAGCGGACAGGCCCGCACTGAAGCTTTCTTT	CASSGQARTEAFF
-	TRBV6-2/TRBV6-3	-	TRBJ2-5	TGTGCCAGCAGCAAAGACTACCAAGAGACCCAGTACTTC	CASSKDYQETQYF
TRBD1	TRBV6-1	-	TRBJ1-5	TGTGCCAGCAGGGACAGGGGGCCCGTCCAGCCCCAGCATTTT	CASRDRGPVQPQHF
TRBD2	TRBV20-1	-	TRBJ2-1	TGCAGTTCAACCGGGGGGTCCTACAATGAGCAGTTCTTC	CSSTGGSYNEQFF
TRBD1	TRBV28	-	TRBJ1-3	TGTGCCAGCAGTAGACCGGGACAGGGACACTCTGGAAACACCATATATTTT	CASSRPGQGHSGNTIYF
-	TRBV7-2	-	TRBJ1-6	TGTGCCAGCAGCTACGGAACCGTTATTGGGTCACCCCTCCACTTT	CASSYGTVIGSPLHF
TRBD1	TRBV30	-	TRBJ1-6	TGTGCCTGGAGTGGCCGGGACAGACGCATTTACCTCCACTTT	CAWSGRDRRIYLHF
-	TRBV6-2/TRBV6-3	-	TRBJ1-5	TGTGCCAGCAGTTACTCGACCCGGGGCACTCAGCCCCAGCATTTT	CASSYSTRGTQPQHF
-	TRBV20-1	few	TRBJ1-5	TGCAGTGCTTATTGGGGCGGGATAAGCAATCAGCCCCAGCATTTT	CSAYWGGISNQPQHF
-	TRBV12-3/TRBV12-4	-	TRBJ1-1	TGTGCCAGCAGTTCCCAGGGATTTCAAGCTTTCTTT	CASSSQGFQAFF
-	TRBV27	few	TRBJ2-2	TGTGCCAGCAGTACATACTTAGAGTCGACGGGGAAGCTGTTTTTT	CASSTYLESTGKLFF
-	TRBV19	few	TRBJ2-2	TGTGCCAGTACCCAGCCACTAGCTGGCACCGGGGAGCTGTTTTTT	CASTQPLAGTGELFF
-	TRBV21-1	-	TRBJ2-6	TGTGCCAGCAGCAAAGGGATGGGGCGAGGTGGGGCCAACGTCCTGACTTTC	CASSKGMGRGGANVLTF
TRBD1	TRBV20-1	-	TRBJ1-4	TGCAGTGCTAGCAGGGACAGGGCCTATTTT	CSASRDRAYF
-	TRBV20-1	few	TRBJ2-6	TGCAGTGCTAGGGCCCCCGCGGTTGTAGCTGGGGCCAACGTCCTGACTTTC	CSARAPAVVAGANVLTF
TRBD1	TRBV25-1	once	TRBJ2-1	TGTGCCAGCAGTGGGACAGGGGGCTCTGAGCAGTTCTTC	CASSGTGGSEQFF
-	TRBV5-1	once	TRBJ1-6	TGCGCCAGCAGCTTGAGGGCAGACCGGGGCGCCTATAATTCACCCCTCCACTTT	CASSLRADRGAYNSPLHF
-	TRBV5-1	-	TRBJ2-2	TGCGCCAGCAGTTCTAATAGAGGGAACACCGGGGAGCTGTTTTTT	CASSSNRGNTGELFF
TRBD1	TRBV6-5	few	TRBJ1-2	TGTGCCAGCAGTTACGACAGGGGAAACTATGGCTACACCTTC	CASSYDRGNYGYTF
-	TRBV7-9	once	TRBJ2-5	TGTGCTACCTCGTGGGGAGTAGGAGAGACCCAGTACTTC	CATSWGVGETQYF
-	TRBV7-6	-	TRBJ2-3	TGTGCCAGCAGCCAAGGGAGTTATAGATCTAGCACAGATACGCAGTATTTT	CASSQGSYRSSTDTQYF
-	TRBV30	-	TRBJ1-2	TGTGCCTGGAGTCCGGCGGGCTATGGCTACACCTTC	CAWSPAGYGYTF
-	TRBV5-4	-	TRBJ2-3	TGTGCCAGCAGCTTGGATTCGGGTTTCACAGATACGCAGTATTTT	CASSLDSGFTDTQYF
-	TRBV19	-	TRBJ1-5	TGTGCCAGTAGCAAGAGTAATAGCAATCAGCCCCAGCATTTT	CASSKSNSNQPQHF
-	TRBV20-1	once	TRBJ1-3	TGCAGTGCCCTAAGGGGGGTTGGAAACACCATATATTTT	CSALRGVGNTIYF
-	TRBV28	-	TRBJ2-2	TGTGCCATCCGCAAAGCGCTAGCGAGCAACACCGGGGAGCTGTTTTTT	CAIRKALASNTGELFF
-	TRBV27	once	TRBJ2-2	TGTGCCAGCAGTTTACGTCCCAGGCTTTTGAACACCGGGGAGCTGTTTTTT	CASSLRPRLLNTGELFF
TRBD2	TRBV6-1	-	TRBJ2-3	TGTGCCAGCAAGCGGGAAGATACGCAGTATTTT	CASKREDTQYF
-	TRBV28	few	TRBJ2-1	TGTGCCAGCAGCTTTAAGGGGGCCTACAATGAGCAGTTCTTC	CASSFKGAYNEQFF
-	TRBV12-3/TRBV12-4	few	TRBJ1-5	TGTGCCAGCAGTTTAACCAATCAGCCCCAGCATTTT	CASSLTNQPQHF
TRBD2	TRBV7-9	-	TRBJ2-3	TGTGCCAGCAGCCCCGGACTAGAAACAGATACGCAGTATTTT	CASSPGLETDTQYF
TRBD2	TRBV7-9	-	TRBJ2-7	TGTGCCAGCAGCTTGGTTAGCGGGGAGACCTACGAGCAGTACTTC	CASSLVSGETYEQYF
TRBD2	TRBV19	-	TRBJ2-4	TGTGCCAGTAGCGAGGGACTAGATGGCATTCAGTACTTC	CASSEGLDGIQYF
-	TRBV29-1	-	TRBJ1-2	TGCAGCGCCTCCAGGGGAGATGGCTACACCTTC	CSASRGDGYTF
TRBD1	TRBV4-1	-	TRBJ2-7	TGCGCCAGCAGCCCGACAGGGGGCCCCTACGAGCAGTACTTC	CASSPTGGPYEQYF